These T cell receptor beta chains were read from a single sample in a study of identifying expanded T cells in peripheral blood. Repertoires were generated with immunoSEQ multiplex PCR, while TCRdb's copy carries only in-frame clones and drops some. Here the sample spans more than 50,000 clones, about four fifths being singletons. Sequenced input: blood. These receptors came from a person between 18 and 75 years old in good health. Both conserved end residues are part of each CDR3. Each record gives: V gene, D gene, clone size, J gene, CDR3 protein, CDR3 DNA. A D gene is named only where the DNA matches it firmly. The size entry is marked missing in some rows and otherwise reads once, few, many or a size class.

V gene: TRBV5-4
D gene: NA
clone size: NA
J gene: TRBJ2-3
CDR3 protein: CASSLGFGGTDTQYF
CDR3 DNA: TGTGCCAGCAGCTTGGGTTTCGGGGGCACAGATACGCAGTATTTT

V gene: TRBV4-3
D gene: TRBD2
clone size: NA
J gene: TRBJ2-7
CDR3 protein: CASSRGLAASYEQYF
CDR3 DNA: TGCGCCAGCAGCCGTGGACTAGCGGCCTCCTACGAGCAGTACTTC

V gene: TRBV12-5
D gene: NA
clone size: NA
J gene: TRBJ1-5
CDR3 protein: CASGLGRDQPQHF
CDR3 DNA: TGTGCTAGTGGTTTAGGCCGGGATCAGCCCCAGCATTTT

V gene: TRBV4-1
D gene: NA
clone size: NA
J gene: TRBJ1-5
CDR3 protein: CASSQVPDLAGRYNQPQHF
CDR3 DNA: TGCGCCAGCAGCCAAGTTCCCGATTTGGCAGGGAGGTACAATCAGCCCCAGCATTTT

V gene: TRBV19
D gene: NA
clone size: NA
J gene: TRBJ1-5
CDR3 protein: CASSLGKGPTQHF
CDR3 DNA: TGTGCCAGTAGCCTTGGCAAAGGTCCGACCCAGCATTTT

V gene: TRBV2
D gene: TRBD1
clone size: NA
J gene: TRBJ1-4
CDR3 protein: CASSSQGGPNEKLFF
CDR3 DNA: TGTGCCAGCAGTTCACAGGGGGGGCCTAATGAAAAACTGTTTTTT

V gene: TRBV5-8
D gene: NA
clone size: NA
J gene: TRBJ1-5
CDR3 protein: CASSFSTGTSNQPQHF
CDR3 DNA: TGTGCCAGCAGCTTTTCAACAGGGACGAGCAATCAGCCCCAGCATTTT

V gene: TRBV19
D gene: TRBD2
clone size: NA
J gene: TRBJ2-2
CDR3 protein: CATGRGRDGRTAGELFF
CDR3 DNA: TGTGCCACAGGGAGGGGCAGGGACGGCAGGACCGCCGGGGAGCTGTTTTTT

V gene: TRBV11-2
D gene: NA
clone size: NA
J gene: TRBJ1-1
CDR3 protein: CASSLTGAEAFF
CDR3 DNA: TGTGCCAGCAGCCTTACGGGAGCTGAAGCTTTCTTT

V gene: TRBV11-2
D gene: NA
clone size: NA
J gene: TRBJ2-7
CDR3 protein: CASSFHMGEQYF
CDR3 DNA: TGTGCCAGCAGCTTCCATATGGGCGAGCAGTACTTC

V gene: TRBV5-8
D gene: NA
clone size: NA
J gene: TRBJ1-5
CDR3 protein: CASTEDIENRPQHF
CDR3 DNA: TGTGCCAGCACCGAGGACATAGAAAATCGGCCCCAGCATTTT

V gene: TRBV27
D gene: TRBD2
clone size: NA
J gene: TRBJ2-5
CDR3 protein: CASSLSYSGSRETQYF
CDR3 DNA: TGTGCCAGCAGTTTATCGTACAGCGGGAGTCGAGAGACCCAGTACTTC

V gene: TRBV18
D gene: TRBD1
clone size: NA
J gene: TRBJ2-7
CDR3 protein: CASSQGQGAYEQYF
CDR3 DNA: TGTGCCAGCTCCCAAGGACAGGGCGCCTACGAGCAGTACTTC

V gene: TRBV6-6
D gene: TRBD1
clone size: NA
J gene: TRBJ1-1
CDR3 protein: CASSTTGAAEAFF
CDR3 DNA: TGTGCCAGCAGTACGACAGGGGCGGCTGAAGCTTTCTTT

V gene: TRBV11-2
D gene: TRBD1
clone size: few
J gene: TRBJ1-1
CDR3 protein: CASSPQGVRTEAFF
CDR3 DNA: TGTGCCAGCAGCCCGCAGGGGGTACGGACTGAAGCTTTCTTT

V gene: TRBV9
D gene: TRBD1
clone size: once
J gene: TRBJ2-1
CDR3 protein: CASSGGQGGSYNEQFF
CDR3 DNA: TGTGCCAGCAGCGGAGGACAGGGTGGCTCCTACAATGAGCAGTTCTTC

V gene: TRBV9
D gene: NA
clone size: once
J gene: TRBJ2-1
CDR3 protein: CASSGQRSDYEQFF
CDR3 DNA: TGTGCCAGCAGCGGCCAACGGTCGGATTACGAGCAGTTCTTC

V gene: TRBV9
D gene: TRBD2
clone size: NA
J gene: TRBJ2-5
CDR3 protein: CASSVGGGAGVRETQYF
CDR3 DNA: TGTGCCAGCAGCGTAGGGGGTGGAGCGGGAGTTAGAGAGACCCAGTACTTC

V gene: TRBV21-1
D gene: NA
clone size: NA
J gene: TRBJ1-5
CDR3 protein: CASSKERTEQNNQPQHF
CDR3 DNA: TGTGCCAGCAGCAAAGAGAGGACGGAGCAGAACAATCAGCCCCAGCATTTT

V gene: TRBV4-1
D gene: NA
clone size: NA
J gene: TRBJ1-2
CDR3 protein: CASSQEVGGGLYGYTF
CDR3 DNA: TGCGCCAGCAGCCAAGAGGTAGGCGGGGGGCTTTATGGCTACACCTTC